This T cell receptor (beta chain) was sequenced in a study of blood T cell repertoires in COVID-19. Germline lookup yields CDR1 MNHEY and CDR2 SVGAGI. Between the trimmed V and J ends, which lost 7 bases and 2 bases, there was a span of 8 bases. This CDR3 comprises 12 residues. Method: immunoSEQ multiplex PCR; TCRdb's copy keeps in-frame clones and lacks some. The sample holds approximately 150,000 clones, about 79% seen once. The TCR originated in a man aged 45-65 years who had recovered from COVID-19. The sample comprised PBMCs or T cells enriched from blood (not recorded which). V is TRBV6-5 and J is TRBJ1-1; D gene ambiguous. In DNA, the CDR3 is TGTGCCAGCAACCCGGGAAACACTGAAGCTTTCTTT. Translated, it gives CASNPGNTEAFF.